This T cell receptor beta chain was captured by sequencing in a study of T cells in localized non-small cell lung cancer. A word on this clone: Its specificity is not known.

V trimming: 8 bases; J trimming: 1 base; junction bases outside the gene matches: 9. Per the germline V gene, CDR1 is MNHGY and CDR2 is SAAAGT. The CDR3 has 15 amino acids. Findings and limits, study-wide: Appearances in adjacent lung were noted for a median approximately 50 of the top 100 tumor clones. Sequencing was limited to one tumor region, leaving the possibility of heterogeneity open.

Clones were read by immunoSEQ multiplex PCR, and TCRdb kept only the in-frame ones, dropping some. Counted here are roughly 3,400 clones, more than 20% occurring once; the ten biggest clones make up roughly 8.6%. V usage is TRBV6-8 and J usage is TRBJ1-1; 8 nucleotides match TRBD1. The sample here was lung tumor tissue, taken before any cancer treatment. The TCR comes from a woman aged 35 to 70 with stage I lung adenocarcinoma. The CDR3 spells CASGPVDRGNTEAFF. CDR3 DNA: TGTGCCAGCGGCCCGGTAGACAGGGGGAACACTGAAGCTTTCTTT.